These 19 T cell receptor beta chains came from one sample sequenced in a study of T cell changes during pregnancy in multiple sclerosis. The data were produced by immunoSEQ multiplex PCR, yet TCRdb's version contains in-frame clones alone and is incomplete. The data contain some 100,000 clones, almost 95% of them singletons. Sample: peripheral blood, taken before pregnancy. Receptors originate from a female donor with multiple sclerosis, enrolled in a pregnancy study.

This clone was seen once. V usage is TRBV7-6 and J usage is TRBJ2-1, with TRBD2 as a possible D gene (5 bases). Per the germline V gene, CDR1 is SGHVS and CDR2 is FNYEAQ. The CDR3 length is 15 residues. Trimming pared 2 bases from V and 5 bases from J, leaving 13 bases between. CDR3 sequence: CASSLKRDLDNEQFF. DNA for the CDR3: TGTGCCAGCAGCTTAAAACGGGATCTCGACAATGAGCAGTTCTTC.

The CDR3 region is CASSPGTGEYEQYF. CDR3 DNA sequence: TGCGCCAGCTCTCCCGGGACAGGTGAATACGAGCAGTACTTC. The chain links TRBV4-3 to TRBJ2-7, with 8 nucleotides matching TRBD1. Germline CDR1 and CDR2: LGHNA and YSLEER. V was pared by 8 bases and J by 4 bases, with 10 bases of the junction left unmatched. The CDR3 is made up of 14 amino acids.

CDR3 in amino acids: CASSHLSGRAGYEQYF. Written as DNA, the CDR3 is TGCGCCAGCAGCCACCTTAGCGGGAGGGCGGGATACGAGCAGTACTTC. The rearrangement joins TRBV4-1 to TRBJ2-7; 11 positions agree with TRBD2. Trimming at V came to 3 bases and at J to 4 bases, leaving 8 bases not matched to a gene. The germline V gene encodes CDR1 MGHRA and CDR2 YSYEKL. The CDR3 is 16 amino acids.

This clone was counted once. This sequence joins TRBV12-2 and TRBJ2-1; the DNA was not compared with TRBD2, the D call given in the table. TRBV12-2 is recorded as a pseudogene. The CDR3 length is 17 residues. As DNA, the CDR3 is TGTGCAAGTCGCTTATTCCCAAGACTAGTCTCCTACAATGAGCAGTTCTTC. This codes for CASRLFPRLVSYNEQFF.

This chain uses TRBV18 with TRBJ2-4; D unresolved. Germline V lookup: CDR1 KGHSH, CDR2 LQKENI. With 4 bases removed from V and 5 bases from J, the gap between germline ends came to 9 bases. The CDR3 totals 13 residues. The DNA for the CDR3 is TGTGCCAGCTCACTTGGAGTGGAAAACATTCAGTACTTC. Its protein is CASSLGVENIQYF.

CDR3 sequence reads: CASSITGDYEQYF. DNA of the CDR3: TGTGCCAGCAGCATTACCGGGGACTACGAGCAGTACTTC. The V call is TRBV7-9, the J call TRBJ2-7, with D maybe TRBD2 (5 bases). The length of the CDR3 is 13 residues. V lost 5 bases to trimming and J lost 3 bases, with 11 bases between them. From germline, CDR1 is SEHNR and CDR2 FQNEAQ (reference sequence).

This clone occurred once. The chain links TRBV6-6 to TRBJ1-1; D not certain. This CDR3 comprises 14 residues. Trimming stripped 0 bases from V and 2 bases from J, with 7 bases between. Germline CDR1 and CDR2: MNHNY and SVGAGI (reference sequence). The CDR3 DNA reads TGTGCCAGCAGTTACTCTCGGTTCAACACTGAAGCTTTCTTT. Translation gives CASSYSRFNTEAFF.

The chain joins TRBV2 to TRBJ2-7, with 7 bases aligning to TRBD1. V was pared by 5 bases and J by 3 bases, with 4 bases of the junction left unmatched. CDR3 length equals 13 residues. The germline CDR1 and CDR2 sequences are SNHLY and FYNNEI. The CDR3 nucleotides read TGTGCCAGCAGTTCTAACAGGGGCTACGAGCAGTACTTC. This codes for CASSSNRGYEQYF.

This clone showed up just once. This sequence joins TRBV28 and TRBJ2-1, with D hard to call. This CDR3 comprises 15 residues. V was clipped by 5 bases and J by 4 bases, with 15 bases between them. Germline V gene data show CDR1 as MDHEN and CDR2 as SYDVKM. The CDR3 coding sequence is TGTGCCAGCAGTCTTTGGCGGTCCCTATACAATGAGCAGTTCTTC. It codes for CASSLWRSLYNEQFF.

The chain couples TRBV7-9 to TRBJ2-7; 7 bases fit TRBD1. V dropped 5 bases and J dropped 0; count of bases not matched to a gene: 7. Germline V lookup: CDR1 SEHNR, CDR2 FQNEAQ (reference sequence). The length of the CDR3 is 15 residues. As DNA, the CDR3 is TGTGCCAGCAGCCAGGCTGACAGGGTCTCCTACGAGCAGTACTTC. Translation gives CASSQADRVSYEQYF.

To note about this clone: Other DNA sequences from this sample encode an identical CDR3 as well. The genes are TRBV5-6 and TRBJ1-2, with 11 bases lining up with TRBD1. The CDR3 covers 15 residues. Germline V gives CDR1 SGHDT, CDR2 YYEEEE. Unmatched junction bases numbered 4, after V lost 0 bases and J lost 6 bases. The CDR3 bases are TGTGCCAGCAGCTTGGGAGGGACAGGGGGAAATGGCTACACCTTC. Its protein product is CASSLGGTGGNGYTF.

This clone has only one observation. The chain uses TRBV21-1 and TRBJ1-3. TRBV21-1 is described as a pseudogene. This CDR3 has 14 amino acids. Written as DNA, the CDR3 is TGTGCCAGCAGCAAAGGGGGGGATGGAAACACCATATATTTT. This gives the protein CASSKGGDGNTIYF.

The V gene is TRBV6-1, the J gene TRBJ1-2; 7 bases agree with TRBD1. Germline trimming cut 10 bases from V and 4 bases from J; bases unmatched to any gene: 12. Looked up from germline, CDR1 is MNHNS and CDR2 is SASEGT. This CDR3 is 14 amino acids long. CDR3 loop: CATQGQQGVYGYTF. The CDR3 nucleotides are TGTGCCACCCAGGGACAGCAAGGGGTCTATGGCTACACCTTC.

The chain carries TRBV5-1 and TRBJ2-4, with 7 bases fitting TRBD2. Germline V lookup: CDR1 SGHRS, CDR2 YFSETQ. After removal of 0 bases from V and 0 bases from J, the junction contained 6 bases not matched to a gene. The CDR3 is made up of 17 amino acids. DNA of the CDR3: TGCGCCAGCAGCTTGGAGCGGGGAACTTTAGCCAAAAACATTCAGTACTTC. Residues: CASSLERGTLAKNIQYF.

CDR3 DNA: TGTGCCAGCAGCCCCCAAAAAACTAGCACCGGGGAGCTGTTTTTT. Protein sequence: CASSPQKTSTGELFF. V gene TRBV7-9 combines with J gene TRBJ2-2, with a possible D match to TRBD2 (5 bases). Germline-derived CDR1 and CDR2 are SEHNR and FQNEAQ (reference sequence). V was clipped by 5 bases and J by 4 bases, with 14 bases between them. The CDR3 covers 15 residues.

The chain links TRBV6-1 to TRBJ2-2; no reliable D call. The CDR3 loop spans 11 amino acids. V was trimmed by 1 base and J by 10 bases, leaving 4 bases between them. The germline V gene encodes CDR1 MNHNS and CDR2 SASEGT. As DNA, the CDR3 is TGTGCCAGCAGTGAAGTGGCGGAGCTGTTTTTT. It is translated as CASSEVAELFF.

This sequence joins TRBV25-1 and TRBJ2-1; no definite D call. Trimming removed 5 bases at V and 8 bases at J, with 19 bases between. This CDR3 spans 15 amino acids. Germline V CDR1 and CDR2: MGHDK, SYGVNS. The CDR3 sequence is CASSLWQDFPHEQFF. CDR3 DNA: TGTGCCAGCAGTCTGTGGCAGGATTTCCCCCATGAGCAGTTCTTC.

The chain carries TRBV30 and TRBJ2-1; 9 positions agree with TRBD2. After removal of 2 bases from V and 6 bases from J, the junction contained 11 bases not matched to a gene. The germline CDR1 and CDR2 sequences are GTSNPN and SVGIG (reference sequence). The CDR3 is 16 residues long. CDR3 region: CAWSLFLAGPGNEQFF. DNA of the CDR3: TGTGCCTGGAGTCTTTTTCTAGCGGGACCGGGCAATGAGCAGTTCTTC.

This clone was seen a single time. The chain links TRBV30 to TRBJ1-2, with D possibly TRBD1 on 6 matching bases. The CDR3 runs to 13 residues. Germline CDR1 GTSNPN, CDR2 SVGIG (reference sequence). The V end was cut by 4 bases, the J end by 6 bases, with 15 bases between. The chain's CDR3 is CAWNKQGRNGYTF. DNA of the CDR3: TGTGCCTGGAACAAACAGGGAAGGAATGGCTACACCTTC.